This T cell receptor beta chain emerged from a study of blood T cell repertoires in COVID-19. The CDR3 consists of 17 residues. V was shortened by 2 bases and J by 3 bases, with 18 bases between the two germline ends. Germline CDR1 and CDR2: SGHRS and YFSETQ. Profiled with immunoSEQ multiplex PCR; TCRdb holds only in-frame clones, not every one. In the table there are approximately 300,000 clones, approximately 85% of which are singletons. This rearrangement joins TRBV5-1 to TRBJ2-1; a weak D match, TRBD2 (5 bases). This TCR derives from a woman between 45 and 60 years old with acute or convalescent COVID-19. Material: peripheral blood. The chain's CDR3 is CASSFHGSWEHYNEQFF. As DNA, the CDR3 is TGCGCCAGCAGCTTTCACGGTTCATGGGAGCACTACAATGAGCAGTTCTTC.